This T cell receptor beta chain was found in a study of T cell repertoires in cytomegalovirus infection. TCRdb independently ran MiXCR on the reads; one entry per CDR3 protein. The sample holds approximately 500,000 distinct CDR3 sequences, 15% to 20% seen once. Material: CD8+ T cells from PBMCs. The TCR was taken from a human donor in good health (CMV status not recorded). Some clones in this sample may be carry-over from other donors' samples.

The CDR3 DNA sequence: TGTGCCAGTATGGACGGAGCCGCTTACAATGAGCAGTTCTTC. This translates into CASMDGAAYNEQFF. This chain joins TRBV19 and TRBJ2-1; D ambiguous. CDR3 length: 14 amino acids. The germline V and J ends were trimmed by 7 bases and 4 bases, with 14 bases remaining between them. Germline CDR1 and CDR2: LNHDA and SQIVND (reference sequence).